This TCR beta chain was sequenced in a study of technical replicates of blood from four donors. The assay was immunoSEQ multiplex PCR, and TCRdb's table has in-frame clones only and misses some. The repertoire holds around 68,000 clones, under 98% seen once, with approximately 0.28% in the top ten. The CDR3 sequence is 15 residues long. Trimming took off 4 bases at V and 0 bases at J, with 10 bases between the two ends. Germline V gene lookup returns CDR1 ENHRY and CDR2 SYGVKD. The sample was T cells isolated from PBMCs. This chain links TRBV10-3 with TRBJ1-3, with no clear D. This sequence originates from a human donor in good health. This CDR3 is CAISASGNSGNTIYF. The CDR3 region has the DNA TGTGCCATCAGTGCCTCGGGGAACTCTGGAAACACCATATATTTT.